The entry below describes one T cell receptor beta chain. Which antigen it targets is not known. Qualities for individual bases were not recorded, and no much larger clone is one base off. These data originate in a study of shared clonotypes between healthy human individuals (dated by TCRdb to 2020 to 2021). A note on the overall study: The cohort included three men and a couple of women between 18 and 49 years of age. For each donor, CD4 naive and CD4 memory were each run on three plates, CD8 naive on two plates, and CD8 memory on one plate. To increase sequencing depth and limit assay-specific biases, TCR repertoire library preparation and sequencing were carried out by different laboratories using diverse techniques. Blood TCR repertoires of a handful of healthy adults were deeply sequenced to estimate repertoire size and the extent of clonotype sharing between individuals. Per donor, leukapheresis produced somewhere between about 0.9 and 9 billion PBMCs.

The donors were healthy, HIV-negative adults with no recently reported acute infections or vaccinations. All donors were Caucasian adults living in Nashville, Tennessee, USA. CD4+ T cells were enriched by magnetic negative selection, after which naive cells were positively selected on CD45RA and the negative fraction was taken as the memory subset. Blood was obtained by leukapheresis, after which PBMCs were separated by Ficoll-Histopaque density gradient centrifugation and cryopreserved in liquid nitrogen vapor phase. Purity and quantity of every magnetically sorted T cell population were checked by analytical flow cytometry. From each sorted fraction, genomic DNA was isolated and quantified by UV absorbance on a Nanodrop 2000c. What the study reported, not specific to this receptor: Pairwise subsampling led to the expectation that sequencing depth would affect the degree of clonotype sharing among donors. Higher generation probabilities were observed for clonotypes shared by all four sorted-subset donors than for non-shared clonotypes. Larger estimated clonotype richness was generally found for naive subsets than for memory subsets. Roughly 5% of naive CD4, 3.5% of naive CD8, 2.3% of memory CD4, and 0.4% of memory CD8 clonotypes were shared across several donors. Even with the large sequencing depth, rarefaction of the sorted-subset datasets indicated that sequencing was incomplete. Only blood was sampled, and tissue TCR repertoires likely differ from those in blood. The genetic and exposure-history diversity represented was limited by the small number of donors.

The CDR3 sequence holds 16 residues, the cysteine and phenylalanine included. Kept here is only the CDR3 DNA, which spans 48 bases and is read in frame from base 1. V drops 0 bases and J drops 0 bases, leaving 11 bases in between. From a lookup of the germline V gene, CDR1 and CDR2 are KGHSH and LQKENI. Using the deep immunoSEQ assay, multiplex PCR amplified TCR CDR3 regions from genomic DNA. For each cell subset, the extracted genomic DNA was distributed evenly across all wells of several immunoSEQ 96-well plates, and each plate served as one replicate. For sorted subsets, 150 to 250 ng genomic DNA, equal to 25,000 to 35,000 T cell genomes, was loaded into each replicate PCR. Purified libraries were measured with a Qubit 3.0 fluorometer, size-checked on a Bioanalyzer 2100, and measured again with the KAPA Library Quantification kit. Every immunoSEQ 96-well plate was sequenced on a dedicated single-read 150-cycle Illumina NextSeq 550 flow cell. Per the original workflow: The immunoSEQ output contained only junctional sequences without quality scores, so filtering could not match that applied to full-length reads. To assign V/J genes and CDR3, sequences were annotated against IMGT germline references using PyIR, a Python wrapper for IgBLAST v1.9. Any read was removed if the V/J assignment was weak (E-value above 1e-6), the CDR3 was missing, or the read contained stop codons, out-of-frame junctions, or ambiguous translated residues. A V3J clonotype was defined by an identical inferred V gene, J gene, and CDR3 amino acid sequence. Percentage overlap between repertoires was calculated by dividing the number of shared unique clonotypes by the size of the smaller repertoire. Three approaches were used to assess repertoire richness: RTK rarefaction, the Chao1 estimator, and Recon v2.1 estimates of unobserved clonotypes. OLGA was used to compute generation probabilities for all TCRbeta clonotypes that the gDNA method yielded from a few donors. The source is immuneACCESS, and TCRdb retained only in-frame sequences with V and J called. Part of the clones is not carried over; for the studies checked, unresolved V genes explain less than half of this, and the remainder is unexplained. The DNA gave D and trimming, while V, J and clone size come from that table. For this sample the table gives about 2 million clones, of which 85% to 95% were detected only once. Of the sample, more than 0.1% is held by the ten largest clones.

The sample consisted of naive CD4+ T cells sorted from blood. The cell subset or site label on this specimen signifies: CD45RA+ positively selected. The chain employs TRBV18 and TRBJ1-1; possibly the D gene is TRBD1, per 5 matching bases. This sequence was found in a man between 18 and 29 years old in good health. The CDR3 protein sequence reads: CASSPPVRGMNTEAFF. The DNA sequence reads TGTGCCAGCTCACCACCGGTGAGGGGAATGAACACTGAAGCTTTCTTT.